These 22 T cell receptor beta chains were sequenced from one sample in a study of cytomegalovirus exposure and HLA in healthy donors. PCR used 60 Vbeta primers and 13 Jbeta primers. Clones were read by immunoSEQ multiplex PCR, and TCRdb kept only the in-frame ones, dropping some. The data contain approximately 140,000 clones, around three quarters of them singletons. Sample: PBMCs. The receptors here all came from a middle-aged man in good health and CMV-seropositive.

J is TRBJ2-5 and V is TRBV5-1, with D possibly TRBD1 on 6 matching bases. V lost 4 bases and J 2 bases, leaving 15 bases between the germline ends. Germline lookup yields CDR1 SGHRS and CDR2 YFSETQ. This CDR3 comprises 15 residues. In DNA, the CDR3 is TGCGCCAGCAGCCCCTGGGGGACACAGCAAGAGACCCAGTACTTC. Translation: CASSPWGTQQETQYF.

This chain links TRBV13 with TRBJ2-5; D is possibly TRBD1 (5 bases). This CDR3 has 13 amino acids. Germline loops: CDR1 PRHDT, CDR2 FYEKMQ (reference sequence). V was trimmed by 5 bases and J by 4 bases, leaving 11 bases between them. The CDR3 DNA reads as TGTGCCAGCAGCAGTGGTAGGGGAGAGACCCAGTACTTC. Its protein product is CASSSGRGETQYF. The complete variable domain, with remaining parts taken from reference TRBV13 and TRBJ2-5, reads AAGVIQSPRHLIKEKRETATLKCYPIPRHDTVYWYQQGPGQDPQFLISFYEKMQSDKGSIPDRFSAQQFSDYHSELNMSSLELGDSALYFCASSSGRGETQYFGPGTRLLVL.

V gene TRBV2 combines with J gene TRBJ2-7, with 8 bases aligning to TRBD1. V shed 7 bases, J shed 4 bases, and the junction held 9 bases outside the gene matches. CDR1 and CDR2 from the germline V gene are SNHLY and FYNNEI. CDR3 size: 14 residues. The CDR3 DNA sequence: TGTGCCAGCAAGACGACAGGGGTAGTGTACGAGCAGTACTTC. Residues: CASKTTGVVYEQYF.

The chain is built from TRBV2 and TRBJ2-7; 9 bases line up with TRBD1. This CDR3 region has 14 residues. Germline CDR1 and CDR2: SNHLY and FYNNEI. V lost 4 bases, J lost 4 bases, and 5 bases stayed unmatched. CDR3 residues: CASSGSTGGYEQYF. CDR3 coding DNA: TGTGCCAGCAGTGGATCGACAGGGGGGTACGAGCAGTACTTC.

The CDR3 DNA reads as TGTGCCAGCACCCCGCAGGGGCTGGTCACTGAAGCTTTCTTT. Amino acids: CASTPQGLVTEAFF. V and J are TRBV7-2 and TRBJ1-1; perhaps TRBD1 as D (6 bases). Germline CDR1 reads SGHTA; CDR2 reads FQGNSA. The germline V and J ends were trimmed by 7 bases and 4 bases, with 16 bases remaining between them. There are 14 residues in the CDR3.

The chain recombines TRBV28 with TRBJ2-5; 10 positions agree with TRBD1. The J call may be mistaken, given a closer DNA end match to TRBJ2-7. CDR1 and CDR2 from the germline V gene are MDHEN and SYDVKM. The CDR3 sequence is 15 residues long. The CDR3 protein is CASSLRTGGSYEQYF. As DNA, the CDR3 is TGTGCCAGCAGTTTAAGGACAGGGGGTTCCTACGAGCAGTACTTC.

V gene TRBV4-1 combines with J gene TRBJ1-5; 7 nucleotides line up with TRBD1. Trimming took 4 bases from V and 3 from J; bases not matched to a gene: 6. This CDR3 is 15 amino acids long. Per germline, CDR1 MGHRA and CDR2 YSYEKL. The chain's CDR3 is CASSLRQGDNQPQHF. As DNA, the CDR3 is TGCGCCAGCAGCCTACGACAGGGAGACAATCAGCCCCAGCATTTT.

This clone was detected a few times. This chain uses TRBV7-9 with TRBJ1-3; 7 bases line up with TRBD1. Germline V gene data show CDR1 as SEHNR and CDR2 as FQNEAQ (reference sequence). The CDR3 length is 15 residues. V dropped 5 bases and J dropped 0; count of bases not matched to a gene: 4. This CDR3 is CASSRQGSSGNTIYF. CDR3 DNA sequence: TGTGCCAGCAGCCGACAGGGAAGCTCTGGAAACACCATATATTTT.

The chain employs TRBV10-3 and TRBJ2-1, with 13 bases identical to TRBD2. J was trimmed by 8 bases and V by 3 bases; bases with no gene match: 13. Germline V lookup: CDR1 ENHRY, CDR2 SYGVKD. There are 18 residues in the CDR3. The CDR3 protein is CAISESKGLAGKTDEQFF. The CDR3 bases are TGTGCCATCAGTGAATCCAAGGGACTAGCGGGAAAGACCGATGAGCAGTTCTTC.

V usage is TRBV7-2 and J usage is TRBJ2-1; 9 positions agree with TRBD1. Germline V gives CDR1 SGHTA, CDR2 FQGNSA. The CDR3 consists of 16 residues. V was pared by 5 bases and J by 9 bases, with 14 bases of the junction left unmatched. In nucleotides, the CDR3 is TGTGCCAGCAGCCCCGAGGGACAGGGAAAATCGGGTGAGCAGTTCTTC. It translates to CASSPEGQGKSGEQFF.

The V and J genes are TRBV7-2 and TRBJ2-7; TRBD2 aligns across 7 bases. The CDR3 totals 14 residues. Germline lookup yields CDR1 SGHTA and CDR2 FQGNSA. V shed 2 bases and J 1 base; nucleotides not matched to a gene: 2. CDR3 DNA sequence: TGTGCCAGCAGCTTAAAGGGACTATCCTACGAGCAGTACTTC. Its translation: CASSLKGLSYEQYF.

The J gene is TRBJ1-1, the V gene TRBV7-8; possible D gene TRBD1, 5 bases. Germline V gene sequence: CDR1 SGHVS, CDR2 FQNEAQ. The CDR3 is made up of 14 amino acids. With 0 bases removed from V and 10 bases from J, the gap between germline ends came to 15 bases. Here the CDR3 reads CASSLAGQRVAAFF. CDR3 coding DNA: TGTGCCAGCAGCTTAGCAGGACAAAGGGTCGCAGCTTTCTTT.

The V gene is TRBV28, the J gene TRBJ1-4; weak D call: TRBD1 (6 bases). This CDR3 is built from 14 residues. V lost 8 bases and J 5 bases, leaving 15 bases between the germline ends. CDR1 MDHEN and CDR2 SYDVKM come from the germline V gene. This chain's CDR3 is CASGLDSGNEKLFF. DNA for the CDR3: TGTGCCAGCGGCCTGGACAGCGGAAATGAAAAACTGTTTTTT.

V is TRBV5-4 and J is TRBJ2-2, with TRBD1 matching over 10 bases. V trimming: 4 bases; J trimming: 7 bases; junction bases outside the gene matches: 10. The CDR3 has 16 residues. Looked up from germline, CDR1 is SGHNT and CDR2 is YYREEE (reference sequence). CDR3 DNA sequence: TGTGCCAGCAGCGTCCGGGACAGGGGATTTAGCGGGGAGCTGTTTTTT. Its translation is CASSVRDRGFSGELFF. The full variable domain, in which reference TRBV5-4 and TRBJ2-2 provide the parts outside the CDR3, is ETGVTQSPTHLIKTRGQQVTLRCSSQSGHNTVSWYQQALGQGPQFIFQYYREEENGRGNFPPRFSGLQFPNYSSELNVNALELDDSALYLCASSVRDRGFSGELFFGEGSRLTVL.

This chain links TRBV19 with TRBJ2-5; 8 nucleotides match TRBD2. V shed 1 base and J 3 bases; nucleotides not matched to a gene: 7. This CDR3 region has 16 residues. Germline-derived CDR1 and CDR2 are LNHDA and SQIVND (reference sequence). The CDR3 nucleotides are TGTGCCAGTAGTATAGTGGTGGGACTAGAAGAAGAGACCCAGTACTTC. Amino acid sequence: CASSIVVGLEEETQYF. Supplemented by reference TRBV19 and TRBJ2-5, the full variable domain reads DGGITQSPKYLFRKEGQNVTLSCEQNLNHDAMYWYRQDPGQGLRLIYYSQIVNDFQKGDIAEGYSVSREKKESFPLTVTSAQKNPTAFYLCASSIVVGLEEETQYFGPGTRLLVL.

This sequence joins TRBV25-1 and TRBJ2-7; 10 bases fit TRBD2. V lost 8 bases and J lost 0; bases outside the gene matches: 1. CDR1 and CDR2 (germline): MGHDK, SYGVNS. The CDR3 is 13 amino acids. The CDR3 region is CASRTSGSYEQYF. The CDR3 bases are TGTGCCAGCCGGACTAGCGGCTCCTACGAGCAGTACTTC.

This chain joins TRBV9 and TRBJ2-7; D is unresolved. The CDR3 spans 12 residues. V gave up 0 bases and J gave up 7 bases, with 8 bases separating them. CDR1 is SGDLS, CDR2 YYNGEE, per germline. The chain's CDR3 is CASSVGNSEQYF. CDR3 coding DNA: TGTGCCAGCAGCGTAGGTAACTCTGAGCAGTACTTC.

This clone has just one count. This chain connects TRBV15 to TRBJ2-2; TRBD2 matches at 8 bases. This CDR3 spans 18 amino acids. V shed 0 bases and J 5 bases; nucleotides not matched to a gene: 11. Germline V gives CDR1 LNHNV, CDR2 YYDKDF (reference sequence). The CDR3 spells CATSRDRSGSFATGELFF. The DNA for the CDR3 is TGTGCCACCAGCAGAGATCGAAGCGGGAGTTTCGCGACCGGGGAGCTGTTTTTT. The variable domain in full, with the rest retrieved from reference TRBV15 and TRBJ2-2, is DAMVIQNPRYQVTQFGKPVTLSCSQTLNHNVMYWYQQKSSQAPKLLFHYYDKDFNNEADTPDNFQSRRPNTSFCFLDIRSPGLGDTAMYLCATSRDRSGSFATGELFFGEGSRLTVL.

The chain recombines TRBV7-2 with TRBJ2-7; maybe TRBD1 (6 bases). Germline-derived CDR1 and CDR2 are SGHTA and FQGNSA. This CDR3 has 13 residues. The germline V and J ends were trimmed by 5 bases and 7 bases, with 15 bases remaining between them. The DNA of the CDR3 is TGTGCCAGCAGCCCCGGACGAGACAGGGAGCAGTACTTC. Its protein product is CASSPGRDREQYF. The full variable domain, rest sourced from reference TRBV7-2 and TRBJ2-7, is GAGVSQSPSNKVTEKGKDVELRCDPISGHTALYWYRQSLGQGLEFLIYFQGNSAPDKSGLPSDRFSAERTGGSVSTLTIQRTQQEDSAVYLCASSPGRDREQYFGPGTRLTVT.

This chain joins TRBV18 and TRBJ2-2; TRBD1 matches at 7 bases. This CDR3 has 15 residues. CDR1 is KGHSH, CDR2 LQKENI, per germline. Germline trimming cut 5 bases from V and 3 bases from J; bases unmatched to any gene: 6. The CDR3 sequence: CASSRTGAYTGELFF. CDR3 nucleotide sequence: TGTGCCAGCTCAAGAACAGGGGCTTACACCGGGGAGCTGTTTTTT. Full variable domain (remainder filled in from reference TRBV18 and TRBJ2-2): NAGVMQNPRHLVRRRGQEARLRCSPMKGHSHVYWYRQLPEEGLKFMVYLQKENIIDESGMPKERFSAEFPKEGPSILRIQQVVRGDSAAYFCASSRTGAYTGELFFGEGSRLTVL.

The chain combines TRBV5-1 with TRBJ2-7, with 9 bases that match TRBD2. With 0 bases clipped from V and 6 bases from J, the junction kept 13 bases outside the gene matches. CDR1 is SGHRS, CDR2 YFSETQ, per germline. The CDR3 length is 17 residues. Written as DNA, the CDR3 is TGCGCCAGCAGCTTGGAGCCGGCGGGAGGGCCGAGGGGCGAGCAGTACTTC. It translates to CASSLEPAGGPRGEQYF. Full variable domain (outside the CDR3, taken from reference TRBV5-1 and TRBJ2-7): KAGVTQTPRYLIKTRGQQVTLSCSPISGHRSVSWYQQTPGQGLQFLFEYFSETQRNKGNFPGRFSGRQFSNSRSEMNVSTLELGDSALYLCASSLEPAGGPRGEQYFGPGTRLTVT.

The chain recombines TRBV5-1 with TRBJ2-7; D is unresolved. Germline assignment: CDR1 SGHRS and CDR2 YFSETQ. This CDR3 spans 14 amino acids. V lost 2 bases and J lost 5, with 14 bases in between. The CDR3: CASSLGTGLNEQYF. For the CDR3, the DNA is TGCGCCAGCAGCTTAGGAACTGGGCTTAACGAGCAGTACTTC.